This T cell receptor beta chain stems from a study of Ad26.COV2.S vaccination and SARS-CoV-2 variants. Study in general: The donor belonged to the COV1001 Ad26.COV2.S trial arm.

Germline CDR1 MNHEY, CDR2 SVGEGT. The V segment lost 0 bases and the J segment 3 bases; nucleotides outside the gene matches: 10. This CDR3 spans 17 amino acids. Regarding treatment: roughly 20 received Ad26.COV2.S at low or high dose, single or two shots; roughly 5 received placebo; per-sample allocation not given. After the first vaccine or placebo injection, samples were drawn on day 63. Boston supplied an adult donor aged 18-55 years. Vaccine was an Ad26 vector expressing Wuhan-strain SARS-CoV-2 spike. TCRdb keeps only in-frame clones here, not all; method: immunoSEQ multiplex PCR. In the table there are about 350,000 clones, approximately 81% of which are singletons. Study results and limitations: After vaccination, substantial breadth of spike-specific CD8+ and CD4+ responses was reported.

Turning to this clone: Its target is unknown.

Sequenced here: peripheral blood, sampled in a trial of Ad26.COV2.S vaccine versus placebo. V gene TRBV6-2 or TRBV6-3 combines with J gene TRBJ2-7; TRBD2 aligns across 8 bases. The clonotype was recovered from a person aged 18-65 years who received the Ad26.COV2.S COVID-19 vaccine or a placebo. The CDR3 sequence: CASSYSISGGPNYEQYF. The CDR3 region has the DNA TGTGCCAGCAGTTACTCGATTTCGGGAGGGCCTAACTACGAGCAGTACTTC.